These 23 T cell receptor beta chains were sequenced from one sample in a study of cytomegalovirus exposure and HLA in healthy donors. The PCR contained 60 Vbeta and 13 Jbeta primers. Only in-frame clones appear in the TCRdb table, and some are missing; sequencing was by immunoSEQ multiplex PCR. The sample consists of about 82,000 clones, about two thirds of them appearing once. The source material was PBMCs. The receptors shown here come from a man in his sixties in good health and CMV-seronegative.

The chain uses TRBV27 and TRBJ2-1, with 9 bases that match TRBD1. Unmatched junction bases numbered 3, after V lost 2 bases and J lost 4 bases. The CDR3 is made up of 15 amino acids. In germline, CDR1 is MNHEY, CDR2 SMNVEV (reference sequence). DNA of the CDR3: TGTGCCAGCAGTTTAGAGGGACAGGGATACAATGAGCAGTTCTTC. Its translation is CASSLEGQGYNEQFF.

This clone was picked up a small number of times. The genes are TRBV5-1 and TRBJ1-6; the D is unclear. CDR1 and CDR2 from the germline V gene are SGHRS and YFSETQ. V lost 0 bases and J lost 5, with 9 bases in between. The CDR3 has 15 residues. The CDR3 nucleotides are TGCGCCAGCAGCTTGGCCTTAGGAGATAATTCACCCCTCCACTTT. Its protein product is CASSLALGDNSPLHF.

The V call is TRBV19, the J call TRBJ2-7; D call uncertain. CDR3 length: 15 residues. Between the trimmed V and J ends, which lost 5 bases and 0 bases, there was a span of 14 bases. CDR1 is LNHDA, CDR2 SQIVND, per germline (reference sequence). The CDR3 nucleotides read TGTGCCAGTAGTGTGACACACCAACTCTCCTACGAGCAGTACTTC. This encodes CASSVTHQLSYEQYF.

The gene calls are TRBV18 and TRBJ1-1; D ambiguous. Germline V gene data show CDR1 as KGHSH and CDR2 as LQKENI. Deletions cut 2 bases from V and 0 bases from J, with 7 bases between. CDR3 size: 14 residues. CDR3 sequence reads: CASSPEVLNTEAFF. CDR3 sequence (DNA): TGTGCCAGCTCACCAGAGGTATTGAACACTGAAGCTTTCTTT.

This chain connects TRBV6-6 to TRBJ2-4; the D is unclear. The CDR3 has 11 residues. Germline CDR1 MNHNY, CDR2 SVGAGI (reference sequence). V lost 6 bases and J 8 bases, leaving 8 bases between the germline ends. The CDR3 nucleotides are TGTGCCAGCAGCTGGGCCCACATTCAGTACTTC. This encodes CASSWAHIQYF.

V is TRBV19 and J is TRBJ1-6; maybe TRBD1 (5 bases). This CDR3 contains 14 residues. Trimming stripped 5 bases from V and 8 bases from J, with 13 bases between. The V gene's germline CDR1 is LNHDA and CDR2 SQIVND (reference sequence). The CDR3 DNA reads TGTGCCAGTAGTCACCGGTCGGGGGATTCACCCCTCCACTTT. This gives the protein CASSHRSGDSPLHF. Based on the CDR3 plus reference TRBV19 and TRBJ1-6, the full variable domain is DGGITQSPKYLFRKEGQNVTLSCEQNLNHDAMYWYRQDPGQGLRLIYYSQIVNDFQKGDIAEGYSVSREKKESFPLTVTSAQKNPTAFYLCASSHRSGDSPLHFGNGTRLTVT.

The genes are TRBV5-4 and TRBJ2-1, with TRBD2 matching 8 bases. With V trimmed by 4 bases and J by 4 bases, 7 bases remained unmatched. The germline V gene encodes CDR1 SGHNT and CDR2 YYREEE (reference sequence). The CDR3 is 15 amino acids. The CDR3 DNA follows: TGTGCCAGCAGCCCCGGGGGGGCCGGATACAATGAGCAGTTCTTC. Amino acid sequence: CASSPGGAGYNEQFF.

The rearrangement joins TRBV5-4 to TRBJ1-1; possibly TRBD1 for D (5 bases). CDR1 SGHNT and CDR2 YYREEE come from the germline V gene (reference sequence). This CDR3 is 15 amino acids long. The V end was cut by 0 bases, the J end by 8 bases, with 17 bases between. The DNA of the CDR3 is TGTGCCAGCAGCTTGGCCATTAGGGGTACCGCCGAAGCTTTCTTT. It translates to CASSLAIRGTAEAFF. The full variable domain, in which reference TRBV5-4 and TRBJ1-1 provide the parts outside the CDR3, is ETGVTQSPTHLIKTRGQQVTLRCSSQSGHNTVSWYQQALGQGPQFIFQYYREEENGRGNFPPRFSGLQFPNYSSELNVNALELDDSALYLCASSLAIRGTAEAFFGQGTRLTVV.

The rearrangement uses TRBV4-1 and TRBJ2-2; D possibly corresponds to TRBD2 (6 bases). CDR1 MGHRA and CDR2 YSYEKL come from the germline V gene. This CDR3 has 14 residues. V lost 7 bases to trimming and J lost 3 bases, with 12 bases between them. In DNA, the CDR3 is TGCGCCAGCACCTTGATAGCGGACACCGGGGAGCTGTTTTTT. It encodes CASTLIADTGELFF.

The rearrangement links TRBV7-6 to TRBJ2-1; 10 bases map to TRBD1. V shed 4 bases and J 3 bases; nucleotides not matched to a gene: 3. Germline CDR1 is SGHVS and CDR2 is FNYEAQ. The CDR3 has 15 amino acids. CDR3 protein: CASSYGQGGYNEQFF. In DNA form, the CDR3 reads TGTGCCAGCAGCTACGGACAGGGGGGCTACAATGAGCAGTTCTTC.

The chain joins TRBV7-2 to TRBJ1-1, with unresolved D. This CDR3 is 14 amino acids long. Germline CDR1 SGHTA, CDR2 FQGNSA. The V end was cut by 5 bases, the J end by 0 bases, with 10 bases between. The CDR3 loop reads CASSPTAMNTEAFF. The CDR3 DNA is TGTGCCAGCAGCCCCACAGCTATGAACACTGAAGCTTTCTTT.

The chain combines TRBV25-1 with TRBJ1-2; TRBD1 agrees at 12 bases. The length of the CDR3 is 14 residues. CDR1 MGHDK and CDR2 SYGVNS come from the germline V gene. After removal of 8 bases from V and 6 bases from J, the junction contained 7 bases not matched to a gene. CDR3 residues: CASWGQGAYNGYTF. The CDR3 DNA reads as TGTGCCAGCTGGGGACAGGGGGCGTATAATGGCTACACCTTC.

Here the CDR3 reads CASTLGLAGEGVETQYF. DNA of the CDR3: TGTGCCAGCACTCTCGGACTAGCGGGAGAAGGCGTAGAGACCCAGTACTTC. The gene calls are TRBV2 and TRBJ2-5; 13 nucleotides align to TRBD2. V lost 7 bases, J lost 4 bases, and 12 bases stayed unmatched. CDR3 length equals 17 residues. From germline, CDR1 is SNHLY and CDR2 FYNNEI.

J is TRBJ2-1 and V is TRBV29-1, with 9 bases matching TRBD1. V shed 8 bases and J 8 bases; nucleotides not matched to a gene: 7. The CDR3 consists of 12 residues. In germline, CDR1 is SQVTM, CDR2 ANQGSEA. The CDR3 reads CSTYTGGDEQFF. In DNA form, the CDR3 reads TGCAGCACATATACAGGGGGCGATGAGCAGTTCTTC.

J is TRBJ2-2 and V is TRBV28, with 7 bases identical to TRBD1. Germline V gene lookup returns CDR1 MDHEN and CDR2 SYDVKM. V was clipped by 5 bases and J by 0 bases; unmatched bases: 6. CDR3 size: 16 residues. Here the CDR3 reads CASSRPGTANTGELFF. CDR3 DNA: TGTGCCAGCAGTCGGCCCGGGACAGCGAACACCGGGGAGCTGTTTTTT.

V is TRBV29-1 and J is TRBJ1-1; 9 bases agree with TRBD1. V shed 7 bases, J shed 3 bases, and the junction held 9 bases outside the gene matches. Germline V gene data show CDR1 as SQVTM and CDR2 as ANQGSEA. The CDR3 spans 14 residues. The CDR3 spells CSARQGGADTEAFF. CDR3 DNA: TGCAGCGCAAGACAGGGGGGGGCGGACACTGAAGCTTTCTTT.

As concerns this clone: Other DNA sequences from this sample encode an identical CDR3 as well. The rearrangement links TRBV4-1 to TRBJ1-2; TRBD1 aligns across 9 bases. Germline lookup yields CDR1 MGHRA and CDR2 YSYEKL. V was pared by 5 bases and J by 5 bases, with 6 bases of the junction left unmatched. CDR3 size: 14 residues. The CDR3 loop is CASSSGTGRYGYTF. CDR3 nucleotide sequence: TGCGCCAGCAGCTCCGGGACAGGGCGATATGGCTACACCTTC.

This clone occurred a few times. The chain employs TRBV5-1 and TRBJ2-1; D is unclear. V lost 0 bases, J lost 0 bases, and 10 bases lay in between. Per germline, CDR1 SGHRS and CDR2 YFSETQ. The CDR3 runs 16 residues. CDR3 nucleotide sequence: TGCGCCAGCAGCTTGGGATCGGTTAGCTCCTACAATGAGCAGTTCTTC. It specifies CASSLGSVSSYNEQFF.

The chain has TRBV5-1 and TRBJ1-4, with 9 nucleotides matching TRBD1. In germline, CDR1 is SGHRS, CDR2 YFSETQ. The CDR3 spans 16 residues. The J segment lost 6 bases and the V segment lost 0 bases, leaving 6 bases of the junction unmatched. The CDR3 DNA reads as TGCGCCAGCAGCTTGGCCCCGACAGGGGGAGATGAAAAACTGTTTTTT. Protein product: CASSLAPTGGDEKLFF.

V usage is TRBV4-1 and J usage is TRBJ2-7; maybe TRBD2 (6 bases). The germline CDR1 and CDR2 sequences are MGHRA and YSYEKL. Trimming shortened V by 4 bases and J by 1 base, and 20 bases separated the two germline ends. The CDR3 has 17 residues. The chain's CDR3 is CASSPNRDSSSSYEQYF. The CDR3 bases are TGCGCCAGCAGCCCTAACCGGGACTCATCCTCTTCCTACGAGCAGTACTTC.

Only a few counts were recorded for this clone. The chain employs TRBV4-3 and TRBJ2-2, with 9 bases fitting TRBD2. Germline V CDR1 and CDR2: LGHNA, YSLEER. After removal of 3 bases from V and 7 bases from J, the junction contained 6 bases not matched to a gene. CDR3 size: 15 residues. CDR3 in amino acids: CASSQGGGAHGELFF. DNA for the CDR3: TGCGCCAGCAGCCAGGGCGGGGGGGCCCACGGGGAGCTGTTTTTT.

The CDR3 loop is CASSLVSVNRGGTGELFF. For the CDR3, the DNA is TGTGCCAGCAGCTTAGTATCAGTCAACAGGGGAGGAACCGGGGAGCTGTTTTTT. The chain recombines TRBV7-2 with TRBJ2-2; D might be TRBD1 (7 bases). The CDR3 contains 18 residues. V lost 1 base and J lost 5, with 20 bases in between. Germline values: CDR1 SGHTA, CDR2 FQGNSA.

The table lists this clone with a count of one. V is TRBV25-1 and J is TRBJ1-6; D is possibly TRBD1 (5 bases). Germline values: CDR1 MGHDK, CDR2 SYGVNS. V was trimmed by 3 bases and J by 7 bases, leaving 13 bases between them. The CDR3 totals 15 residues. The CDR3 DNA sequence: TGTGCCAGCAGTGAGCGGTGGGGGGAGAATTCACCCCTCCACTTT. This encodes CASSERWGENSPLHF.